The 10 T cell receptor beta chains given below trace back to one sample, sequenced in a study of a mutant IDH1 vaccine in newly diagnosed glioma. This sample's time point: week 11, during vaccination. Alongside topical imiquimod, each dose of vaccine comprised 300 ug of mutant IDH1 20-mer peptide. TCRdb's table, derived via immunoSEQ multiplex PCR, lists solely in-frame clones and lacks some. The table shows fewer than 150,000 clones, with approximately 87% occurring only once. These receptors' antigens are unknown. Source: PBMCs, taken from a glioma patient whose treatment included an IDH1 peptide vaccine. The receptors here all came from a woman between 45 and 65 years old with glioma.

This sequence joins TRBV4-1 and TRBJ1-1, with a weak D call TRBD1 (5 bases). CDR3 length: 16 amino acids. Trimming stripped 4 bases from V and 4 bases from J, with 19 bases between. Germline V gene lookup returns CDR1 MGHRA and CDR2 YSYEKL. In nucleotides, the CDR3 is TGCGCCAGCAGCCTAGCGGGGGTAGAAGGGCTCACTGAAGCTTTCTTT. It yields the protein CASSLAGVEGLTEAFF.

This clone came up a few times. The CDR3 DNA sequence: TGTGCCAGTAGTAAGACAGGGAAAGCTTTCTTT. Translating it yields CASSKTGKAFF. The chain is built from TRBV19 and TRBJ1-1, with TRBD1 matching over 7 bases. The V gene's germline CDR1 is LNHDA and CDR2 SQIVND (reference sequence). The V gene end was trimmed by 4 bases and the J gene end by 9 bases; junction bases not matched to a gene: 2. CDR3 length: 11 residues.

Only one count was recorded for this clone. Here the CDR3 DNA reads TGTGCCAGCTCACCACAGGGCTCGAACACCGGGGAGCTGTTTTTT. Protein product: CASSPQGSNTGELFF. J is TRBJ2-2 and V is TRBV18; D uncertain. With 1 base removed from V and 0 bases from J, the gap between germline ends came to 6 bases. The CDR3 totals 15 residues. Germline V gene data show CDR1 as KGHSH and CDR2 as LQKENI.

V is TRBV30 and J is TRBJ2-2; D possibly corresponds to TRBD2 (6 bases). CDR3 length equals 14 residues. V was cut by 4 bases and J by 2 bases, with 11 bases left in between. The germline CDR1 and CDR2 sequences are GTSNPN and SVGIG (reference sequence). The DNA for the CDR3 is TGTGCCTGGACCGGGACTCGTAACACCGGGGAGCTGTTTTTT. Residues: CAWTGTRNTGELFF.

The chain couples TRBV7-8 to TRBJ2-3, with a weak D call TRBD2 (6 bases). This CDR3 comprises 16 residues. Trimming cost V 2 bases and J 2 bases, with 14 bases left between them. Germline V CDR1 and CDR2: SGHVS, FQNEAQ. The CDR3 reads CASSLSRRGATDTQYF. The CDR3 bases are TGTGCCAGCAGCTTAAGTCGGCGCGGGGCCACAGATACGCAGTATTTT.

The V and J genes are TRBV19 and TRBJ1-2, with 12 bases fitting TRBD1. The CDR3 loop spans 15 amino acids. Germline V gene data show CDR1 as LNHDA and CDR2 as SQIVND (reference sequence). J gave up 5 bases and V 1 base, and 2 bases lay outside the gene matches. As DNA, the CDR3 is TGTGCCAGTAGTATAGGGGGACAGGGGGCGTATGGCTACACCTTC. This codes for CASSIGGQGAYGYTF.

This clone was seen just once. Mismatch with germline at one junction end may stem from a read error. This chain connects TRBV5-3 to TRBJ1-2; D remains unclear. TRBV5-3 is an open reading frame, and its role is uncertain. This CDR3 spans 12 amino acids. The DNA of the CDR3 is TGTGCCAGCAGCTTGGTCGGAGAAGGCTACACCTTC. This translates into CASSLVGEGYTF.

The V and J genes are TRBV27 and TRBJ2-3; TRBD1 matches 7 bases. Germline V gives CDR1 MNHEY, CDR2 SMNVEV (reference sequence). Trimming at V came to 5 bases and at J to 0 bases, leaving 5 bases not matched to a gene. The CDR3 spans 15 residues. The CDR3 sequence: CASSRTGQSTDTQYF. CDR3 coding DNA: TGTGCCAGCAGTCGCACGGGACAGAGCACAGATACGCAGTATTTT.

The V and J genes are TRBV6-4 and TRBJ2-1; 8 bases align to TRBD1. The CDR3 has 16 amino acids. The ends lost 2 bases at V and 7 bases at J; junction bases unmatched: 10. The V gene's germline CDR1 is MRHNA and CDR2 SNTAGT. In DNA, the CDR3 is TGTGCCAGCAGTGACGAGGGCAGGGGGCGCGGAAATGAGCAGTTCTTC. Translating it yields CASSDEGRGRGNEQFF.

The J gene is TRBJ1-6, the V gene TRBV11-2; TRBD1 might be the D (5 bases). Per germline, CDR1 SGHAT and CDR2 FQNNGV. With 5 bases removed from V and 0 bases from J, the gap between germline ends came to 14 bases. The length of the CDR3 is 17 residues. CDR3 region: CASSPSTVSSYNSPLHF. Here the CDR3 DNA reads TGTGCCAGCAGCCCATCGACAGTAAGCTCCTATAATTCACCCCTCCACTTT.